This passage covers 10 T cell receptor beta chains from one sample sequenced in a study of shared clonotypes between healthy human individuals. Sequenced by immunoSEQ multiplex PCR; TCRdb stores in-frame clones only, minus some. The sample consists of about 680,000 clones, around three quarters of them appearing once. The sample was memory CD4+ T cells sorted from blood. Stated subset: CD45RA-negative fraction. These receptors all stem from a woman in her twenties or thirties in good health.

V usage is TRBV29-1 and J usage is TRBJ2-2; D ambiguous. Trimming removed 3 bases at V and 2 bases at J, with 10 bases between. There are 14 residues in the CDR3. Germline CDR1 SQVTM, CDR2 ANQGSEA. The CDR3 sequence: CSVDKGGNTGELFF. Written as DNA, the CDR3 is TGCAGCGTTGATAAAGGCGGAAACACCGGGGAGCTGTTTTTT.

Details on this clone: Other DNA sequences in the sample encode the same CDR3. The chain recombines TRBV5-1 with TRBJ2-1; TRBD2 matches 8 bases. The germline CDR1 and CDR2 sequences are SGHRS and YFSETQ. The V and J ends lost 0 bases and 4 bases, in that order; junction bases with no gene match: 3. This CDR3 spans 15 amino acids. The CDR3 loop reads CASSLGSGSYNEQFF. Here the CDR3 DNA reads TGCGCCAGCAGCTTGGGGAGCGGGAGTTACAATGAGCAGTTCTTC.

This chain connects TRBV6-6 to TRBJ2-2; D uncertain. CDR1 is MNHNY, CDR2 SVGAGI, per germline (reference sequence). Trimming left V 8 bases short and J 0 bases short, with 7 bases between. The CDR3 length is 13 residues. The CDR3, as DNA: TGTGCCAGCGGGGAATCGAACACCGGGGAGCTGTTTTTT. Amino acid sequence: CASGESNTGELFF.

The chain couples TRBV29-1 to TRBJ1-4; weak D call: TRBD1 (5 bases). Germline CDR1 reads SQVTM; CDR2 reads ANQGSEA. Between the trimmed V and J ends, which lost 1 base and 0 bases, there was a span of 9 bases. The CDR3 runs to 15 residues. The CDR3 DNA reads TGCAGCGTTGAAGGCGAGGGGACAACTAATGAAAAACTGTTTTTT. It is translated as CSVEGEGTTNEKLFF.

V is TRBV29-1 and J is TRBJ1-1; D gene ambiguous. Trimming took 6 bases from V and 1 from J, leaving 9 bases between them. Germline V CDR1 and CDR2: SQVTM, ANQGSEA. The CDR3 has 12 residues. Here the CDR3 reads CSVVWGNTEAFF. DNA for the CDR3: TGCAGCGTGGTATGGGGGAACACTGAAGCTTTCTTT.

This rearrangement joins TRBV5-1 to TRBJ2-4, with TRBD2 identical over 7 bases. Trimming cost V 4 bases and J 0 bases; bases outside gene matches: 7. The CDR3 is made up of 16 amino acids. The germline V gene has CDR1 SGHRS and CDR2 YFSETQ. The CDR3 sequence is CASSPGTTLAKNIQYF. The CDR3 bases are TGCGCCAGCAGCCCCGGGACTACCCTAGCCAAAAACATTCAGTACTTC. Based on the CDR3 plus reference TRBV5-1 and TRBJ2-4, the full variable domain is KAGVTQTPRYLIKTRGQQVTLSCSPISGHRSVSWYQQTPGQGLQFLFEYFSETQRNKGNFPGRFSGRQFSNSRSEMNVSTLELGDSALYLCASSPGTTLAKNIQYFGAGTRLSVL.

The chain joins TRBV15 to TRBJ1-1; 8 bases line up with TRBD1. The ends lost 3 bases at V and 4 bases at J; junction bases unmatched: 4. The CDR3 sequence is 14 residues long. From germline, CDR1 is LNHNV and CDR2 YYDKDF (reference sequence). The CDR3 protein is CATSSQGAGTEAFF. The CDR3 nucleotides are TGTGCCACCAGCAGTCAGGGGGCGGGCACTGAAGCTTTCTTT.

The rearrangement links TRBV5-1 to TRBJ2-5, with 7 nucleotides matching TRBD2. The CDR3 sequence is 15 residues long. The ends lost 3 bases at V and 1 base at J; junction bases unmatched: 6. Germline V gene data show CDR1 as SGHRS and CDR2 as YFSETQ. The CDR3 is CASSSGTTGQETQYF. CDR3 nucleotide sequence: TGCGCCAGCAGCTCCGGGACTACGGGCCAAGAGACCCAGTACTTC.

The chain has TRBV9 and TRBJ2-3; D uncertain. The CDR3 contains 15 residues. Germline CDR1 SGDLS, CDR2 YYNGEE. Trimming shortened V by 0 bases and J by 1 base, and 9 bases separated the two germline ends. The CDR3 bases are TGTGCCAGCAGCGTAGGTCCCTCGGGCACAGATACGCAGTATTTT. Residues: CASSVGPSGTDTQYF.

The rearrangement uses TRBV6-1 and TRBJ2-4; maybe TRBD1 (6 bases). The CDR3 spans 16 residues. Germline CDR1 is MNHNS and CDR2 is SASEGT. Trimming shortened V by 2 bases and J by 0 bases, and 11 bases separated the two germline ends. DNA of the CDR3: TGTGCCAGCAGTGAAACAGGGATTGGAGCCAAAAACATTCAGTACTTC. Its translation: CASSETGIGAKNIQYF.